The rows below give T cell receptor beta chains drawn from one sample of a study of blood T cell repertoires in COVID-19. TCRdb keeps only in-frame clones here, not all; method: immunoSEQ multiplex PCR. The sample includes 90,000 or so clones, around nine tenths of them seen just once. The specimen was peripheral blood. The receptors were sampled from a woman aged 55-70 years with COVID-19, enrolled during active disease. The CDR3 runs from the conserved cysteine through the conserved F or W. The order of the fields is D gene, V gene, clone size, CDR3 length, J gene, CDR3 protein, CDR3 DNA. D genes are given only for firm matches. Expanded clones are given a class, and other clones once, few, many or no size at all.

>.|TRBV14|once|13|TRBJ1-1
CASSQNTNTEAFF
TGTGCCAGCAGCCAGAACACAAACACTGAAGCTTTCTTT
>TRBD2|TRBV7-9|.|15|TRBJ2-3
CASSDPSGGPDTQYF
TGTGCCAGCAGCGATCCTAGCGGGGGGCCAGATACGCAGTATTTT
>.|TRBV7-2|.|14|TRBJ1-6
CASSLLTEPSPLHF
TGTGCCAGCAGCTTACTAACCGAACCTTCACCCCTCCACTTT
>TRBD1|TRBV7-9|.|14|TRBJ2-3
CASSPGQPTDTQYF
TGTGCCAGCAGCCCGGGACAGCCCACAGATACGCAGTATTTT
>TRBD1|TRBV28|few|14|TRBJ1-1
CASDRIQGAFEAFF
TGTGCCAGCGATCGAATCCAGGGGGCATTTGAAGCTTTCTTT
>TRBD1|TRBV7-2|.|15|TRBJ1-1
CASSLDRGRGTEAFF
TGTGCCAGCAGCTTAGACAGGGGGCGTGGGACTGAAGCTTTCTTT
>TRBD1|TRBV11-2|.|15|TRBJ1-2
CASSLGPGGYYGYTF
TGTGCCAGCAGCTTAGGTCCAGGGGGCTACTATGGCTACACCTTC
>.|TRBV7-8|.|15|TRBJ2-2
CASSLVAARGGELFF
TGTGCCAGCAGCTTAGTCGCAGCTCGGGGCGGGGAGCTGTTTTTT
>.|TRBV7-6|.|14|TRBJ2-3
CASSLRQGADTQYF
TGTGCCAGCAGCTTACGGCAGGGCGCAGATACGCAGTATTTT
>.|TRBV5-6|.|14|TRBJ1-4
CASSYDRINEKLFF
TGTGCCAGCAGCTACGACAGGATCAATGAAAAACTGTTTTTT
>.|TRBV21-1|.|17|TRBJ2-1
CASSTELAGGGHNEQFF
TGTGCCAGCAGCACCGAATTAGCGGGGGGAGGCCACAATGAGCAGTTCTTC
>TRBD2|TRBV11-2|.|18|TRBJ2-1
CASSLDALAGGSYNEQFF
TGTGCCAGCAGCTTAGATGCACTAGCGGGGGGATCCTACAATGAGCAGTTCTTC
>.|TRBV28|.|15|TRBJ1-1
CASSLFGGQNTEAFF
TGTGCCAGCAGTTTATTTGGTGGCCAGAACACTGAAGCTTTCTTT
>.|TRBV5-4|.|14|TRBJ1-1
CASSARTEGTEAFF
TGTGCCAGCAGTGCCCGGACAGAAGGGACTGAAGCTTTCTTT
>TRBD2|TRBV4-1|.|17|TRBJ2-7
CASSLSVGGAYSYEQYF
TGCGCCAGCAGCCTATCAGTGGGAGGGGCTTACTCCTACGAGCAGTACTTC
>TRBD1|TRBV19|.|15|TRBJ1-2
CASSVGQGSRGGYTF
TGTGCCAGTAGTGTGGGACAGGGAAGCCGGGGCGGCTACACCTTC
>TRBD2|TRBV6-5|.|15|TRBJ2-2
CASRAGGPGAGELFF
TGTGCCAGCAGAGCGGGGGGGCCAGGCGCCGGGGAGCTGTTTTTT
>TRBD1|TRBV2|.|14|TRBJ1-2
CASIRTGGNYGYTF
TGTGCCAGCATTCGGACAGGGGGGAACTATGGCTACACCTTC
>TRBD1|TRBV24-1|.|18|TRBJ2-3
CATSDWTGNDGATDTQYF
TGTGCCACCAGTGATTGGACAGGGAATGATGGTGCCACAGATACGCAGTATTTT
>.|TRBV9|.|18|TRBJ2-2
CASSVGFNRYLNTGELFF
TGTGCCAGCAGCGTAGGGTTCAACAGATATCTGAACACCGGGGAGCTGTTTTTT
>.|TRBV10-3|few|12|TRBJ1-4
CAISERRGKLFF
TGTGCCATCAGTGAGAGGAGGGGAAAACTGTTTTTT
>TRBD1|TRBV5-1|.|15|TRBJ1-4
CASSLIGTVNEKLFF
TGCGCCAGCAGCTTGATTGGGACAGTCAATGAAAAACTGTTTTTT
>.|TRBV28|once|15|TRBJ1-6
CASTPIGGRNSPLHF
TGTGCCAGCACCCCTATAGGCGGGAGGAATTCACCCCTCCACTTT
>.|TRBV19|.|13|TRBJ2-2
CARRQANTGELFF
TGTGCCAGAAGACAGGCGAACACCGGGGAGCTGTTTTTT
>.|TRBV5-1|.|16|TRBJ1-6
CASSLGTSSYNSPLHF
TGCGCCAGCAGCTTGGGAACGAGCTCCTATAATTCACCCCTCCACTTT
>.|TRBV19|.|14|TRBJ1-1
CASSTRGENTEAFF
TGTGCCAGTAGTACCAGGGGCGAGAACACTGAAGCTTTCTTT
>.|TRBV19|few|15|TRBJ1-4
CASSSLPGRNEKLFF
TGTGCCAGTAGTTCCCTCCCAGGTCGCAATGAAAAACTGTTTTTT
>.|TRBV19|.|15|TRBJ2-2
CASSIQDSNRGELFF
TGTGCCAGTAGTATACAGGACTCGAATCGCGGGGAGCTGTTTTTT